The table lists the clone carrying this TCR beta chain with many counts. Its specificity is unknown. These data belong to a study of T-cell reconstitution after alpha-beta-depleted transplantation in children. Regarding the study as a whole: Surviving recipient cells, namely T cells and thymic progenitors, were the source of high day-60 TCRbeta diversity in some patients. When one year had passed after transplant, most T-cell counts and diversity came from newly produced T cells. The study reportedly traced alpha-beta T cells about two months after transplant to several hundred expanded graft clones.

A library of TCRbeta sequences, prepared with unique molecular identifiers, was generated. TCRdb called the PCR reads again in MiXCR, with one record for every CDR3 protein. Counted here are some 200,000 distinct CDR3 sequences, around 7.7% occurring once; the ten biggest clones make up 35%. Deletions cut 6 bases from V and 2 bases from J, with 8 bases between. This CDR3 is 13 amino acids long. Looked up from germline, CDR1 is MDHEN and CDR2 is SYDVKM. This sequence joins TRBV28 and TRBJ2-1, with D unclear. This sample comprised PBMCs, mostly from graft donor cells, obtained 360 days after TCRalphabeta/CD19-depleted stem cell transplant. The receptor was derived from a male patient aged 2-10 years who had a stem cell transplant for acute myeloid leukemia, so the T cells may come from the graft donor. This CDR3 is CASSLETYNEQFF. The DNA of the CDR3 is TGTGCCAGCAGCCTTGAAACCTACAATGAGCAGTTCTTC.